The 10 T cell receptor beta chains presented below share a single source sample, sequenced in a study of PD-L1 blockade in urothelial cancer. Documented time point: pretreatment peripheral blood. Libraries were prepared by immunoSEQ multiplex PCR; TCRdb keeps only in-frame clonotypes and omits some of them. This table holds tens of thousands of clones, 84% found once. This specimen consisted of PBMCs, obtained around atezolizumab (anti-PD-L1) treatment. These TCRs come from a woman in her seventies with urothelial cancer.

This clone was found a few times. The V call is TRBV5-1, the J call TRBJ1-1, with D possibly being TRBD1 (5 bases). V shed 3 bases and J shed 1 base, with 7 bases lying between them. The germline CDR1 and CDR2 sequences are SGHRS and YFSETQ. The CDR3 loop spans 13 amino acids. CDR3 residues: CASSSGPNTEAFF. The CDR3 DNA is TGCGCCAGCAGCTCAGGGCCGAACACTGAAGCTTTCTTT. The full variable domain, completed using reference TRBV5-1 and TRBJ1-1, is KAGVTQTPRYLIKTRGQQVTLSCSPISGHRSVSWYQQTPGQGLQFLFEYFSETQRNKGNFPGRFSGRQFSNSRSEMNVSTLELGDSALYLCASSSGPNTEAFFGQGTRLTVV.

This chain uses TRBV2 with TRBJ2-6; D is unclear. The CDR3 runs 16 residues. Trimming cost V 10 bases and J 0 bases, with 16 bases left between them. Germline V gives CDR1 SNHLY, CDR2 FYNNEI. CDR3 region: CATLAALVSGANVLTF. The DNA of the CDR3 is TGTGCCACCCTTGCAGCTCTAGTCTCTGGGGCCAACGTCCTGACTTTC.

The chain joins TRBV29-1 to TRBJ2-2; D is uncertain. The CDR3 covers 13 residues. Trimming left V 2 bases short and J 6 bases short, with 10 bases between. Germline V gives CDR1 SQVTM, CDR2 ANQGSEA. CDR3 in amino acids: CSVERQVSGELFF. CDR3 DNA: TGCAGCGTTGAAAGGCAGGTTTCCGGGGAGCTGTTTTTT.

The chain couples TRBV11-3 to TRBJ1-1; unclear D gene. This CDR3 contains 14 residues. V was pared by 1 base and J by 1 base, with 7 bases between. The V gene's germline CDR1 is SGHNT and CDR2 YENEEA. CDR3 loop: CASSLGHQNTEAFF. CDR3 nucleotide sequence: TGTGCCAGCAGCTTAGGGCACCAGAACACTGAAGCTTTCTTT.

This clone was seen only once. This chain links TRBV2 with TRBJ1-4; tentative D call: TRBD1 (6 bases). The CDR3 is made up of 14 amino acids. CDR1 and CDR2 from the germline V gene are SNHLY and FYNNEI. V dropped 7 bases and J dropped 2 bases, with 11 bases sitting between them. For the CDR3, the DNA is TGTGCCAGCAAGTACAGGGAGACTAATGAAAAACTGTTTTTT. Amino acids: CASKYRETNEKLFF.

The chain combines TRBV30 with TRBJ1-2; D ambiguous. The ends were cut back, 4 bases at V and 1 base at J, with 4 bases in the middle. Germline CDR1 and CDR2: GTSNPN and SVGIG (reference sequence). There are 11 residues in the CDR3. CDR3 nucleotides: TGTGCCTGGACCAGTAACTATGGCTACACCTTC. Its protein is CAWTSNYGYTF.

This clone appeared a few times. The rearrangement uses TRBV6-4 and TRBJ1-1; D remains ambiguous. The germline gives CDR1 MRHNA, CDR2 SNTAGT. The V end lost 2 bases, the J end lost 3 bases, and 7 bases lay between the germline ends. This CDR3 is 13 amino acids long. CDR3 residues: CASSDQVDTEAFF. CDR3 nucleotide sequence: TGTGCCAGCAGTGACCAGGTGGACACTGAAGCTTTCTTT.

This chain joins TRBV14 and TRBJ2-4; TRBD2 aligns across 9 bases. The germline CDR1 and CDR2 sequences are SGHDN and FVKESK. The CDR3 sequence is 20 residues long. V dropped 0 bases and J dropped 0; count of bases not matched to a gene: 12. Written as DNA, the CDR3 is TGTGCCAGCAGCCAAGATGAGAGGGCCAGCGGGGGGCTAGCCAAAAACATTCAGTACTTC. Encoded protein: CASSQDERASGGLAKNIQYF.

The gene calls are TRBV7-2 and TRBJ1-2; 7 nucleotides align to TRBD1. This CDR3 contains 15 residues. J gave up 1 base and V 2 bases, and 4 bases lay outside the gene matches. The germline CDR1 and CDR2 sequences are SGHTA and FQGNSA. The CDR3 sequence is CASSLRQGHNYGYTF. The CDR3 DNA is TGTGCCAGCAGCTTAAGACAGGGCCATAACTATGGCTACACCTTC.

The J gene is TRBJ1-2, the V gene TRBV28; maybe TRBD1 (5 bases). V lost 5 bases to trimming and J lost 6 bases, with 16 bases between them. This CDR3 region has 14 residues. Germline V gene sequence: CDR1 MDHEN, CDR2 SYDVKM. CDR3 nucleotides: TGTGCCAGCAGTCGGGGGGATCGAGGGAATGGCTACACCTTC. It encodes CASSRGDRGNGYTF.